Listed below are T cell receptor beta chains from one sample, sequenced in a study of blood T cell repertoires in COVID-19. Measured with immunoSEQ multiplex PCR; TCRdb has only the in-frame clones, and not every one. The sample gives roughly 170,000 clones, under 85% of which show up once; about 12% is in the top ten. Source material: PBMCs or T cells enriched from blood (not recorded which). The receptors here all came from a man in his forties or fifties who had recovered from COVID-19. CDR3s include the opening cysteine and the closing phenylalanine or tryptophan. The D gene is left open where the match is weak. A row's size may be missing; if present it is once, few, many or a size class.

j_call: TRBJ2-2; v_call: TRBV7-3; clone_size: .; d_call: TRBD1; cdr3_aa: CASSFGGTGNTGELFF; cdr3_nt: TGTGCCAGCAGCTTCGGTGGGACAGGGAACACCGGGGAGCTGTTTTTT
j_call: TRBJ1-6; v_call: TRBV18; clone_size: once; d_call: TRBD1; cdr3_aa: CASSPRGQGASSYNSPLHF; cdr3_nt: TGTGCCAGCTCACCAAGGGGACAGGGAGCCAGCTCCTATAATTCACCCCTCCACTTT
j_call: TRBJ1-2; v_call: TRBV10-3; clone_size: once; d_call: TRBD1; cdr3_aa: CAFSRGSGYTF; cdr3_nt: TGTGCTTTCTCCAGGGGGTCGGGCTACACCTTC
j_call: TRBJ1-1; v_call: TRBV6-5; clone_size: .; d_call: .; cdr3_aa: CASSYSILMDKTEAFF; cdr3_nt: TGTGCCAGCAGTTACTCGATTCTCATGGACAAAACTGAAGCTTTCTTT
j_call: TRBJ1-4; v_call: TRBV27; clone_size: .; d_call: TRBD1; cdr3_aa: CASTTRTGNWFNEKLFF; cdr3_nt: TGTGCCAGCACCACTCGGACAGGCAATTGGTTTAATGAAAAACTGTTTTTT
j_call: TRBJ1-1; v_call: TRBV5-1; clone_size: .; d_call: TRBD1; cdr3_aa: CASSPSPGTGGMAFF; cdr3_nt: TGCGCCAGCAGCCCCTCCCCAGGGACAGGGGGCATGGCTTTCTTT
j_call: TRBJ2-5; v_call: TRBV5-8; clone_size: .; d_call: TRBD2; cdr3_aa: CASSDGLAEETQYF; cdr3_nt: TGTGCCAGCAGCGACGGACTAGCGGAGGAGACCCAGTACTTC
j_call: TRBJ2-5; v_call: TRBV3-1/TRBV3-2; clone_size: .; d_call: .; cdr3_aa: CASSRAGAGKETQYF; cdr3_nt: TGTGCCAGCAGCCGGGCGGGGGCAGGGAAAGAGACCCAGTACTTC
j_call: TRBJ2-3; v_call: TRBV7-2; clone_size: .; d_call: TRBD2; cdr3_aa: CASARGPAGTDTQYF; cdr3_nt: TGTGCCAGCGCCCGGGGACCAGCGGGGACAGATACGCAGTATTTT
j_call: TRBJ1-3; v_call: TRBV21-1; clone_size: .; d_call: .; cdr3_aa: CARTRVPGGTGNTIYF; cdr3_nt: TGTGCCAGGACCCGGGTCCCAGGGGGGACAGGAAACACCATATATTTT
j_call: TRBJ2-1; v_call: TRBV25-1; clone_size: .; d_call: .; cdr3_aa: CASSLSYEQFF; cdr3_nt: TGTGCCAGCAGCCTTTCCTATGAGCAGTTCTTC
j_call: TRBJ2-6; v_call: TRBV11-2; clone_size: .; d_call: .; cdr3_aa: CASSLALSGANVLTF; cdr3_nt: TGTGCCAGCAGCTTAGCTCTCTCTGGGGCCAACGTCCTGACTTTC
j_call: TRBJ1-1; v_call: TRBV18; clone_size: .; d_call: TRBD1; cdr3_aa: CASSKTGYNTEAFF; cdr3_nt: TGTGCCAGCTCAAAGACAGGGTATAACACTGAAGCTTTCTTT
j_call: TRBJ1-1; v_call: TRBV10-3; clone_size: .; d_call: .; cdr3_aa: CAISDGNTEAFF; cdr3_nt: TGTGCCATCAGTGACGGGAACACTGAAGCTTTCTTT
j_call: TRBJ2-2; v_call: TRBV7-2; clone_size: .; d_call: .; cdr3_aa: CASSNRDRGRSGELFF; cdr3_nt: TGTGCCAGCAGCAACCGAGATAGGGGCCGGTCCGGGGAGCTGTTTTTT
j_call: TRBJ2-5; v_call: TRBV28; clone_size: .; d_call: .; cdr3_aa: CASSKGGNQETQYF; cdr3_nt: TGTGCCAGCAGCAAGGGGGGGAATCAAGAGACCCAGTACTTC
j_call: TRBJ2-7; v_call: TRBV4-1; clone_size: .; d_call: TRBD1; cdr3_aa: CASSHQSGTGSYEQYF; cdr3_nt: TGCGCCAGCAGCCACCAAAGTGGGACAGGGTCCTACGAGCAGTACTTC
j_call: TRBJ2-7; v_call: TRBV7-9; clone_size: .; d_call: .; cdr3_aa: CASSRLYYEQYF; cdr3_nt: TGTGCCAGCAGCCGTCTGTACTACGAGCAGTACTTC
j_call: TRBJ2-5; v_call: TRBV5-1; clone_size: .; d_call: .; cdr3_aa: CASSFQQTVQETQYF; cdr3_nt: TGCGCCAGCAGCTTCCAACAGACCGTACAAGAGACCCAGTACTTC
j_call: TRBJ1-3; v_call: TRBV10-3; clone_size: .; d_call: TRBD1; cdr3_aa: CAISRDSGRGNTIYF; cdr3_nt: TGTGCCATCAGCCGGGACAGCGGACGTGGAAACACCATATATTTT
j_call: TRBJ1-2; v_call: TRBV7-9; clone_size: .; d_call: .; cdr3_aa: CASSPDSHYGYTF; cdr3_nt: TGTGCCAGCAGCCCCGACAGCCACTATGGCTACACCTTC
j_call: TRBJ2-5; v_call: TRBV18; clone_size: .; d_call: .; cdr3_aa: CASSPPTGGETQYF; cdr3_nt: TGTGCCAGCTCACCCCCCACCGGCGGGGAGACCCAGTACTTC
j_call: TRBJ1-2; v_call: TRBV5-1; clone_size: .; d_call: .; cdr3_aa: CASSLVSGGNYGYTF; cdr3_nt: TGCGCCAGCAGCTTGGTATCCGGGGGGAACTATGGCTACACCTTC
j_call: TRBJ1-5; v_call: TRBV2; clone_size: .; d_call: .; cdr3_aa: CASSESLYRSDQPQHF; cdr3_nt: TGTGCCAGCAGTGAATCCCTGTACCGGTCGGATCAGCCCCAGCATTTT